The sequence of this T cell receptor (beta chain) was determined in a study of cytomegalovirus exposure and HLA in healthy donors. Whole-study findings and limits: Among TCR beta chains, those listed as cytomegalovirus-associated numbered roughly 150. Reported performance of the classifier showed diagnosis of cytomegalovirus status with high specificity and sensitivity.

As regards this clone: As yet, its antigen is unknown.

The assay was immunoSEQ multiplex PCR, and TCRdb's table has in-frame clones only and misses some. This sample has 90,000 to 100,000 clones, with around 85% found just once. Germline V gene data show CDR1 as MNHNS and CDR2 as SASEGT. The CDR3 covers 15 residues. After removal of 4 bases from V and 3 bases from J, the junction contained 2 bases not matched to a gene. The sequencing sample was made of PBMCs. The V call is TRBV6-1, the J call TRBJ2-3, with 12 bases that match TRBD1. This clonotype was obtained from a woman between 25 and 40 years old in good health and CMV-seronegative. The chain's CDR3 is CASSGDRGLTDTQYF. In DNA form, the CDR3 reads TGTGCCAGCAGTGGGGACAGGGGGCTAACAGATACGCAGTATTTT.